This T cell receptor beta chain was retrieved from a study of T-cell memory formation after mild COVID-19. Overall study context: TCR clusters were mostly confined to one donor each.

The V gene's germline CDR1 is SGHTA and CDR2 FQGTGA. CDR3 length equals 15 residues. Whole-study results and caveats: A subset of responding clones appeared in pre-infection memory, suggesting cross-reactive memory joined. Contracting clones localized mainly to CM and EM when CD4+ and mainly to EMRA when CD8+.

For this clonotype: Its matching antigen is unknown. One end of the junction is discordant with germline, which a read error may explain.

In TCRdb, the 5' RACE reads were re-called with MiXCR into one record per CDR3 protein. Of 150,000 to 200,000 distinct CDR3 sequences listed, approximately 14% are singletons. The specimen sequenced was PBMCs or a T cell subset sorted from them (not recorded which). V usage is TRBV7-3 and J usage is TRBJ2-7, with 9 bases identical to TRBD1. The clonotype originates from an adult woman who had mild COVID-19 (a few samples of this study predate the infection). Cell type and time point are not known. In nucleotides, the CDR3 is TGTGCCAGCAGCATAACAGGGGGCCCTAGCTACGAGCAGTACTTC. This sequence encodes CASSITGGPSYEQYF.